The 5 T cell receptor beta chains below were found in one sample sequenced in a study of cytomegalovirus exposure and HLA in healthy donors. The primer mix had 60 Vbeta and 13 Jbeta primers. Produced via immunoSEQ multiplex PCR; TCRdb's table is partial and in-frame only. Among 180,000 or so clones listed, more than 60% were seen once. Sequenced input: PBMCs. All receptors come from a woman in her 40s in good health and CMV-seropositive.

The V and J genes are TRBV5-1 and TRBJ2-5; 10 nucleotides match TRBD2. This CDR3 is built from 16 residues. Germline V gives CDR1 SGHRS, CDR2 YFSETQ. V shed 6 bases, J shed 5 bases, and the junction held 13 bases outside the gene matches. The CDR3 reads CASTNPGAGGPETQYF. The CDR3 DNA follows: TGCGCCAGCACCAACCCGGGAGCGGGAGGGCCCGAGACCCAGTACTTC.

The chain carries TRBV7-9 and TRBJ2-7; 8 bases line up with TRBD2. The J segment lost 4 bases and the V segment lost 3 bases, leaving 8 bases of the junction unmatched. Germline loops: CDR1 SEHNR, CDR2 FQNEAQ (reference sequence). This CDR3 contains 15 residues. CDR3 loop: CASSFFQRERYEQYF. Here the CDR3 DNA reads TGTGCCAGCAGCTTCTTCCAGCGGGAGAGGTACGAGCAGTACTTC.

This chain links TRBV7-2 with TRBJ2-5, with TRBD2 identical over 7 bases. Germline CDR1 is SGHTA and CDR2 is FQGNSA. This CDR3 region has 15 residues. The V gene end was trimmed by 2 bases and the J gene end by 5 bases; junction bases not matched to a gene: 8. CDR3 nucleotides: TGTGCCAGCAGCTTAACGCGGGAGTTGTTGGAGACCCAGTACTTC. It yields the protein CASSLTRELLETQYF. Full variable domain (remainder filled in from reference TRBV7-2 and TRBJ2-5): GAGVSQSPSNKVTEKGKDVELRCDPISGHTALYWYRQSLGQGLEFLIYFQGNSAPDKSGLPSDRFSAERTGGSVSTLTIQRTQQEDSAVYLCASSLTRELLETQYFGPGTRLLVL.

V is TRBV21-1 and J is TRBJ2-7; the D call of TRBD1 is as the table states it, not checked on the DNA. TRBV21-1 is a documented pseudogene. This CDR3 contains 17 residues. For the CDR3, the DNA is TGTGCCAGCAGCAAAGATGGGACCGGGACAGGAACCTACGAGCAGTACTTC. Amino acid sequence: CASSKDGTGTGTYEQYF.

The rearrangement uses TRBV9 and TRBJ2-7; a weak D match, TRBD1 (6 bases). The CDR3 is 15 amino acids. The V gene's germline CDR1 is SGDLS and CDR2 YYNGEE. Trimming stripped 3 bases from V and 4 bases from J, with 17 bases between. The CDR3 sequence: CASSAPGDPEYEQYF. The DNA of the CDR3 is TGTGCCAGCAGCGCCCCAGGGGATCCAGAATACGAGCAGTACTTC.